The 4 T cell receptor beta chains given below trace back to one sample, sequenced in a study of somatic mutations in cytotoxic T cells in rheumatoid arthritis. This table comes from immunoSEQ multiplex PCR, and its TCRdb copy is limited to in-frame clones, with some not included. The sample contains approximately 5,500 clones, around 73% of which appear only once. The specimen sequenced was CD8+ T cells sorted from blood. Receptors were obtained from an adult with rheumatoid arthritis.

The CDR3 protein is CASSAQGDQPQHF. The CDR3 DNA follows: TGTGCCAGTAGTGCCCAGGGGGACCAGCCCCAGCATTTT. This sequence joins TRBV19 and TRBJ1-5, with TRBD1 matching 7 bases. Trimming cost V 5 bases and J 7 bases; bases outside gene matches: 5. Germline CDR1 LNHDA, CDR2 SQIVND (reference sequence). CDR3 length equals 13 residues.

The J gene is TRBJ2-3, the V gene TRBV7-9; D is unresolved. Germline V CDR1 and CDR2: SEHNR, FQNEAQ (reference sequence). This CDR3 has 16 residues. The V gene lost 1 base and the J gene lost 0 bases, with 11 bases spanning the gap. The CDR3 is CASSLEAGASTDTQYF. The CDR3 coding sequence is TGTGCCAGCAGCTTAGAGGCAGGAGCTAGCACAGATACGCAGTATTTT.

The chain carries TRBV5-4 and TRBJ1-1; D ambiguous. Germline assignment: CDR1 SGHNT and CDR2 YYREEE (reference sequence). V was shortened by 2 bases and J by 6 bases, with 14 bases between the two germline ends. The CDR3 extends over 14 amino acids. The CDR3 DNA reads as TGTGCCAGCAGCTTTTTGGGGATAGAAGCTGAAGCTTTCTTT. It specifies CASSFLGIEAEAFF.

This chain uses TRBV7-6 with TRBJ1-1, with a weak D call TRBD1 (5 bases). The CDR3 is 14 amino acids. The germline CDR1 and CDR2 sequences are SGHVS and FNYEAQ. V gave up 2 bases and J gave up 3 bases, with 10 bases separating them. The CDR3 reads CASSLRGADTEAFF. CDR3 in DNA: TGTGCCAGCAGCTTAAGGGGCGCGGACACTGAAGCTTTCTTT.